The 5 T cell receptor beta chains listed next were all sequenced from one sample in a study of blood T cell repertoires in COVID-19. The table came from immunoSEQ multiplex PCR; TCRdb's copy has only in-frame clones and leaves some out. The table lists 51,000 or so clones, approximately 90% of them singletons. The sequencing input was peripheral blood. The receptors were sampled from a man older than 75 with acute or convalescent COVID-19.

This rearrangement joins TRBV12-3 or TRBV12-4 to TRBJ2-3; no clear D. Trimming removed 3 bases at V and 7 bases at J, with 8 bases between. The CDR3 is 12 amino acids. CDR3 loop: CASSFGLYTQYF. CDR3 coding DNA: TGTGCCAGCAGTTTTGGCCTCTATACGCAGTATTTT.

To note about this clone: Additional DNA sequences in this sample encode the identical CDR3. The CDR3 protein is CSVEPGGTEAFF. For the CDR3, the DNA is TGCAGCGTTGAACCGGGGGGTACTGAAGCTTTCTTT. The rearrangement links TRBV29-1 to TRBJ1-1, with D perhaps matching TRBD1 (5 bases). This CDR3 spans 12 amino acids. Per the germline V gene, CDR1 is SQVTM and CDR2 is ANQGSEA. Trimming left V 2 bases short and J 5 bases short, with 9 bases between.

The rearrangement links TRBV12-3 or TRBV12-4 to TRBJ1-1; D possibly corresponds to TRBD1 (5 bases). CDR3 length: 12 amino acids. Trimming removed 1 base from V and 5 bases from J, with 5 bases in between. As DNA, the CDR3 is TGTGCCAGCAGTTTAGAGGGGACTGAAGCTTTCTTT. Its protein product is CASSLEGTEAFF.

The chain uses TRBV2 and TRBJ1-2; D remains unclear. This CDR3 region has 13 residues. V gave up 5 bases and J gave up 4 bases, with 11 bases separating them. The germline CDR1 and CDR2 sequences are SNHLY and FYNNEI. Here the CDR3 DNA reads TGTGCCAGCAGTTTCGACAATTTCTATGGCTACACCTTC. This sequence encodes CASSFDNFYGYTF.

V is TRBV7-2 and J is TRBJ1-6; tentatively, D is TRBD1 (6 bases). The CDR3 contains 12 residues. Per the germline V gene, CDR1 is SGHTA and CDR2 is FQGNSA. The germline V and J ends were trimmed by 4 bases and 15 bases, with 13 bases remaining between them. CDR3: CASSSLQGNLHF. CDR3 nucleotide sequence: TGTGCCAGCAGCTCACTACAGGGTAACCTCCACTTT.